This is a list of T cell receptor beta chains from one sample in a study of T cell responses to AZD1222 COVID-19 vaccine. Sequencing used immunoSEQ multiplex PCR; TCRdb keeps in-frame clones, though not all of them. The sample yields some 130,000 clones, around 92% seen once. The material sequenced was peripheral blood, taken 28 days after the second AZD1222 dose. The receptors shown here come from an adult who received the AZD1222 COVID-19 vaccine. CDR3s leave out the opening cysteine and the closing phenylalanine or tryptophan. D genes are given only for firm matches.

j_call | v_call | d_call | cdr3_aa
TRBJ1-2 | TRBV7-9 | NA | ASSSPQGNYGYT
TRBJ1-2 | TRBV6-5 | NA | ASRYVDGRSYGYT
TRBJ2-2 | TRBV3-1/TRBV3-2 | NA | ASSQVGNTGELF
TRBJ2-5 | TRBV19 | NA | ASSIGGYQETQY
TRBJ1-1 | TRBV5-1 | NA | ASSLGVQISNTEAF
TRBJ1-2 | TRBV19 | NA | ASRRAGTPINYGYT
TRBJ2-1 | TRBV18 | NA | ASSPISTGRDYEQF
TRBJ1-4 | TRBV4-1 | NA | ASSPSTSNEKLF
TRBJ1-1 | TRBV7-6 | NA | ASSESPGTPLFTEAF
TRBJ1-1 | TRBV28 | NA | ASSFPLDKLNTEAF
TRBJ1-1 | TRBV2 | TRBD1 | ASSENRGNTEAF
TRBJ1-3 | TRBV28 | TRBD1 | ASSRGGTASGNTIY
TRBJ1-4 | TRBV9 | NA | ASSVFGTGEKLF
TRBJ1-2 | TRBV27 | TRBD1 | ASSLWGQGAWGYT
TRBJ2-2 | TRBV7-2 | NA | ASSLGLVSGELF
TRBJ2-7 | TRBV30 | NA | AWSVGFEQY
TRBJ1-6 | TRBV7-9 | TRBD1 | ASSYGTGNSPLH
TRBJ2-5 | TRBV5-1 | TRBD2 | ASSSGLAGVGETQY
TRBJ2-3 | TRBV30 | TRBD2 | ASRAGATQY
TRBJ1-5 | TRBV19 | NA | ASSNIARGGLLQPQH
TRBJ2-7 | TRBV5-1 | NA | ASSLGPTSSYEQY
TRBJ1-2 | TRBV6-6 | TRBD1 | ASSDGQGGYGYT
TRBJ1-2 | TRBV10-2 | NA | ASSESGGPGYT
TRBJ1-5 | TRBV10-2 | TRBD1 | ASSDEQGSNQPQH
TRBJ1-1 | TRBV24-1 | TRBD1 | ATSDSGQGEGEAF
TRBJ2-1 | TRBV29-1 | NA | SVEVWEDPMDEQF
TRBJ1-1 | TRBV7-6 | TRBD1 | ASSLTDRGRFAEAF
TRBJ2-1 | TRBV18 | NA | ASSPNDASYNEQF
TRBJ1-1 | TRBV2 | NA | ASTFGPDTEAF
TRBJ1-1 | TRBV5-1 | NA | ASSLGQTPSEAF